These 27 T cell receptor beta chains share one sample of origin, sequenced in a study of TIL therapy for anti-PD-1-resistant metastatic lung cancer. Time point defined: pre-treatment sample, taken before nivolumab and TIL therapy. The libraries were made with immunoSEQ v3. TCRdb's copy holds only in-frame clones and misses some; the assay was immunoSEQ multiplex PCR. The sample contains about 52,000 clones, 70% to 85% of which appear only once. Specimen: blood, collected at baseline. The source is a woman between 30 and 85 years old with non-small cell lung cancer.

V usage is TRBV28 and J usage is TRBJ1-1, with TRBD1 as a possible D gene (6 bases). There are 12 residues in the CDR3. The V gene lost 5 bases and the J gene lost 5 bases, with 9 bases spanning the gap. Looked up from germline, CDR1 is MDHEN and CDR2 is SYDVKM. The CDR3 protein is CASSKQGTEAFF. The CDR3 region has the DNA TGTGCCAGCAGTAAACAGGGAACTGAAGCTTTCTTT.

The V and J genes are TRBV2 and TRBJ2-6, with D possibly TRBD2 on 6 matching bases. This CDR3 is 17 amino acids long. V lost 1 base, J lost 0 bases, and 10 bases lay in between. Germline CDR1 and CDR2: SNHLY and FYNNEI. The CDR3 coding sequence is TGTGCCAGCAGTGAAGGGGGGGTATTCTCTGGGGCCAACGTCCTGACTTTC. As protein: CASSEGGVFSGANVLTF. The full variable domain, completed using reference TRBV2 and TRBJ2-6, is EPEVTQTPSHQVTQMGQEVILRCVPISNHLYFYWYRQILGQKVEFLVSFYNNEISEKSEIFDDQFSVERPDGSNFTLKIRSTKLEDSAMYFCASSEGGVFSGANVLTFGAGSRLTVL.

The J gene is TRBJ2-7, the V gene TRBV6-1, with D unclear. The CDR3 totals 14 residues. Trimming stripped 8 bases from V and 4 bases from J, with 18 bases between. CDR1 and CDR2 (germline): MNHNS, SASEGT. CDR3 sequence: CASLFGVSLYEQYF. Written as DNA, the CDR3 is TGTGCCAGCCTTTTTGGGGTATCCTTGTACGAGCAGTACTTC.

V is TRBV9 and J is TRBJ2-5, with 12 bases identical to TRBD1. CDR3 length: 18 residues. The V and J ends lost 0 bases and 7 bases, in that order; junction bases with no gene match: 13. Germline V gene lookup returns CDR1 SGDLS and CDR2 YYNGEE. The CDR3 protein is CASSVVPGGTGGVGTQYF. The DNA for the CDR3 is TGTGCCAGCAGCGTAGTTCCCGGGGGGACAGGGGGCGTAGGGACCCAGTACTTC.

This chain connects TRBV27 to TRBJ1-5; D is uncertain. The germline V gene encodes CDR1 MNHEY and CDR2 SMNVEV (reference sequence). This CDR3 contains 13 residues. V was shortened by 5 bases and J by 4 bases, with 9 bases between the two germline ends. CDR3 nucleotide sequence: TGTGCCAGCAGTGACTTGGCTAATCAGCCCCAGCATTTT. It encodes CASSDLANQPQHF.

This chain connects TRBV27 to TRBJ1-5; unclear D gene. V lost 2 bases to trimming and J lost 6 bases, with 11 bases between them. This CDR3 has 14 residues. CDR1 and CDR2 (germline): MNHEY, SMNVEV (reference sequence). The CDR3 DNA is TGTGCCAGCAGTTTAGCTGTTCGAGGTCAGCCCCAGCATTTT. Translation gives CASSLAVRGQPQHF.

The chain uses TRBV6-4 and TRBJ1-2; D gene ambiguous. The CDR3 runs to 14 residues. Germline V gene lookup returns CDR1 MRHNA and CDR2 SNTAGT. The germline V and J ends were trimmed by 3 bases and 4 bases, with 12 bases remaining between them. CDR3: CASSEEFGSYGYTF. The DNA for the CDR3 is TGTGCCAGCAGTGAGGAGTTCGGGAGCTATGGCTACACCTTC.

The V and J genes are TRBV4-2 and TRBJ1-1; D is perhaps TRBD1 (6 bases). Germline CDR1 is LGHNA and CDR2 is YNFKEQ. Trimming removed 0 bases from V and 1 base from J, with 9 bases in between. The CDR3 spans 15 residues. CDR3 sequence reads: CASSQEKGGNTEAFF. The CDR3, as DNA: TGTGCCAGCAGCCAAGAAAAGGGGGGGAACACTGAAGCTTTCTTT.

The chain uses TRBV4-1 and TRBJ2-3; possibly TRBD2 for D (5 bases). V gave up 1 base and J gave up 8 bases, with 10 bases separating them. Germline values: CDR1 MGHRA, CDR2 YSYEKL. The CDR3 spans 13 residues. The CDR3 loop reads CASSQVVEGTQYF. DNA for the CDR3: TGCGCCAGCAGCCAAGTAGTAGAGGGTACGCAGTATTTT.

This chain joins TRBV29-1 and TRBJ2-5, with D unclear. The CDR3 is made up of 15 amino acids. The germline CDR1 and CDR2 sequences are SQVTM and ANQGSEA. The ends were cut back, 2 bases at V and 0 bases at J, with 13 bases in the middle. CDR3 sequence reads: CSVERSVTNQETQYF. CDR3 nucleotides: TGCAGCGTTGAAAGGTCAGTCACTAACCAAGAGACCCAGTACTTC.

The chain recombines TRBV2 with TRBJ2-2; TRBD1 is a possible D gene (6 bases). Germline V gene lookup returns CDR1 SNHLY and CDR2 FYNNEI. Trimming cost V 7 bases and J 4 bases, with 13 bases left between them. There are 14 residues in the CDR3. CDR3 nucleotide sequence: TGTGCCAGCAACCTGAACAGGGTCACCGGGGAGCTGTTTTTT. Amino acids: CASNLNRVTGELFF.

As concerns this clone: Relative to the germline gene, one junction end is altered; a read error may explain this. Other DNA variants within this sample encode the same CDR3. CDR3 in amino acids: CATSTDRNYGYTF. CDR3 in DNA: TGTGCCACCAGCACAGACAGGAACTATGGCTATACCTTC. The gene calls are TRBV15 and TRBJ1-2, with TRBD1 as a possible D gene (6 bases). Germline values: CDR1 LNHNV, CDR2 YYDKDF (reference sequence). This CDR3 region has 13 residues.

The chain carries TRBV18 and TRBJ2-1; D is unclear. The CDR3 is 13 amino acids. Germline lookup yields CDR1 KGHSH and CDR2 LQKENI. The ends were cut back, 3 bases at V and 7 bases at J, with 10 bases in the middle. The DNA of the CDR3 is TGTGCCAGCTCACCTAACGAGGATAATGAGCAGTTCTTC. Translated, it gives CASSPNEDNEQFF.

In its sample, this clone was seen a few times. The chain couples TRBV6-1 to TRBJ2-1, with TRBD2 matching over 7 bases. The CDR3 is 16 amino acids. V shed 2 bases, J shed 2 bases, and the junction held 6 bases outside the gene matches. The germline V gene encodes CDR1 MNHNS and CDR2 SASEGT. The CDR3 coding sequence is TGTGCCAGCAGTGAAAGTGCGGGAGAGGCCTACAATGAGCAGTTCTTC. Protein sequence: CASSESAGEAYNEQFF.

There are a few counts of this clone. The V and J genes are TRBV7-9 and TRBJ2-7; TRBD1 matches 9 bases. The CDR3 spans 15 residues. The germline gives CDR1 SEHNR, CDR2 FQNEAQ (reference sequence). V lost 6 bases and J lost 4; bases outside the gene matches: 10. The CDR3 loop is CASSEATGGFYEQYF. CDR3 nucleotide sequence: TGTGCCAGCAGTGAGGCCACAGGGGGCTTTTACGAGCAGTACTTC.

The chain couples TRBV7-9 to TRBJ2-2; D is ambiguous. The germline gives CDR1 SEHNR, CDR2 FQNEAQ (reference sequence). This CDR3 comprises 12 residues. V dropped 5 bases and J dropped 2 bases, with 3 bases sitting between them. CDR3 in amino acids: CASSPNTGELFF. CDR3 sequence (DNA): TGTGCCAGCAGCCCAAACACCGGGGAGCTGTTTTTT.

This chain links TRBV7-2 with TRBJ1-2, with 12 bases lining up with TRBD1. CDR3 length: 15 residues. Trimming took 4 bases from V and 7 from J; bases not matched to a gene: 7. Germline values: CDR1 SGHTA, CDR2 FQGNSA. The DNA of the CDR3 is TGTGCCAGCAGCTCTCCGGGACAGGGGGCTTTTGGCTACACCTTC. Its protein is CASSSPGQGAFGYTF.

CDR3 nucleotide sequence: TGTGCCAGCAGCTTAGTCCTATTCAATGAGCAGTTCTTC. Amino acid sequence: CASSLVLFNEQFF. This sequence joins TRBV7-9 and TRBJ2-1; no clear D gene. The CDR3 runs to 13 residues. With 1 base removed from V and 6 bases from J, the gap between germline ends came to 7 bases. Germline V gene sequence: CDR1 SEHNR, CDR2 FQNEAQ (reference sequence).

This clone was observed a single time. This sequence joins TRBV7-6 and TRBJ2-1; 11 bases align to TRBD1. V lost 0 bases, J lost 10 bases, and 5 bases stayed unmatched. Germline V lookup: CDR1 SGHVS, CDR2 FNYEAQ. The CDR3 sequence is 15 residues long. CDR3 amino acids: CASSLAGTGGYEQFF. CDR3 sequence (DNA): TGTGCCAGCAGCTTAGCCGGGACAGGGGGATACGAGCAGTTCTTC.

The V gene is TRBV6-5, the J gene TRBJ1-2; 7 bases agree with TRBD1. This CDR3 region has 15 residues. After removal of 0 bases from V and 4 bases from J, the junction contained 5 bases not matched to a gene. Germline V lookup: CDR1 MNHEY, CDR2 SVGAGI. The CDR3 region has the DNA TGTGCCAGCAGTTACTCTACAGGGGACGCCTATGGCTACACCTTC. The encoded protein is CASSYSTGDAYGYTF.

This clone was seen a handful of times. The sample has other DNA sequences that encode this CDR3 too. This chain connects TRBV7-9 to TRBJ1-1; D is uncertain. Germline V gene data show CDR1 as SEHNR and CDR2 as FQNEAQ (reference sequence). This CDR3 has 13 residues. The germline V and J ends were trimmed by 1 base and 1 base, with 4 bases remaining between them. CDR3 DNA: TGTGCCAGCAGCTTAGATCCGAACACTGAAGCTTTCTTT. Amino acid sequence: CASSLDPNTEAFF.

The rearrangement links TRBV27 to TRBJ1-5; TRBD1 is a possible D gene (6 bases). The V gene's germline CDR1 is MNHEY and CDR2 SMNVEV (reference sequence). Trimming took 4 bases from V and 2 from J, leaving 18 bases between them. There are 17 residues in the CDR3. This chain's CDR3 is CASSSYRGLAGNQPQHF. The CDR3 DNA is TGTGCCAGCAGTTCTTATCGGGGGCTAGCAGGCAATCAGCCCCAGCATTTT.

This chain joins TRBV6-5 and TRBJ1-2; D not resolved. Per germline, CDR1 MNHEY and CDR2 SVGAGI. Trimming cost V 4 bases and J 4 bases, with 10 bases left between them. The CDR3 is 13 amino acids. The CDR3 spells CASSSDRFYGYTF. For the CDR3, the DNA is TGTGCCAGCAGTTCGGATCGGTTCTATGGCTACACCTTC.

This clone was found once. The germline gene is not matched at one end of the junction; a read error may be the cause. CDR3 amino acids: CASSLLGSRVIF. The CDR3 DNA reads as TGTGCCAGCAGCCTTCTAGGGTCCCGTGTTATCTTC. This rearrangement joins TRBV7-9 to TRBJ2-7, with D unresolved. Germline V gene data show CDR1 as SEHNR and CDR2 as FQNEAQ (reference sequence). CDR3 length equals 12 residues.

This rearrangement joins TRBV30 to TRBJ2-2; 11 bases agree with TRBD1. Trimming removed 6 bases from V and 5 bases from J; junction bases left unmatched: 8. This CDR3 is 15 amino acids long. Germline V gives CDR1 GTSNPN, CDR2 SVGIG (reference sequence). Here the CDR3 reads CACKFGQGATGELFF. CDR3 DNA: TGTGCCTGTAAATTCGGACAGGGGGCAACCGGGGAGCTGTTTTTT.

The CDR3 here is CASSSTGVWGTGELFF. The CDR3 region has the DNA TGTGCCAGCAGTTCCACCGGCGTATGGGGCACCGGGGAGCTGTTTTTT. The rearrangement links TRBV11-2 to TRBJ2-2; D ambiguous. The V end was cut by 6 bases, the J end by 4 bases, with 18 bases between. Per germline, CDR1 SGHAT and CDR2 FQNNGV. The CDR3 has 16 residues.

This sequence joins TRBV5-1 and TRBJ2-7; possible D gene TRBD1, 6 bases. There are 14 residues in the CDR3. CDR1 and CDR2 (germline): SGHRS, YFSETQ. Trimming pared 4 bases from V and 2 bases from J, leaving 13 bases between. CDR3 residues: CASSQGMGTYEQYF. The CDR3 coding sequence is TGCGCCAGCAGCCAGGGGATGGGGACCTACGAGCAGTACTTC.